This T cell receptor (beta chain) derives from a study of blood T cells in healthy people across ages. Findings of the study overall: Among T cells, TCR beta diversity per million cells dropped roughly linearly as age rose.

A sample-barcoded 5' primer and a J-beta primer mix were used in a second PCR of about 7 to 12 cycles. The authors tagged each cDNA molecule using a template-switch adaptor with 12 random nucleotides. Sequencing of every sample gave 2.5 million or more CDR3-containing paired-end reads. Using its own MiXCR run on the 5' RACE reads, TCRdb lists one record per CDR3 protein. The sample holds more than 1,400,000 distinct CDR3 sequences, approximately 38% seen once. In its sample, this clonotype was seen once. Its antigen is currently unknown. Staff drew approximately 9.1 milliliters of peripheral blood from each donor. The germline CDR1 and CDR2 sequences are MNHEY and SMNVEV (reference sequence). The V gene lost 5 bases and the J gene lost 3 bases, with 5 bases spanning the gap. The CDR3 covers 12 residues.

The J gene is TRBJ1-5, the V gene TRBV27; no reliable D call. The TCR originated in a woman younger than 30 in good health. The sequencing sample was made of blood. CDR3 loop: CASSEVNQPQHF. In DNA form, the CDR3 reads TGTGCCAGCAGTGAAGTCAATCAGCCCCAGCATTTT.